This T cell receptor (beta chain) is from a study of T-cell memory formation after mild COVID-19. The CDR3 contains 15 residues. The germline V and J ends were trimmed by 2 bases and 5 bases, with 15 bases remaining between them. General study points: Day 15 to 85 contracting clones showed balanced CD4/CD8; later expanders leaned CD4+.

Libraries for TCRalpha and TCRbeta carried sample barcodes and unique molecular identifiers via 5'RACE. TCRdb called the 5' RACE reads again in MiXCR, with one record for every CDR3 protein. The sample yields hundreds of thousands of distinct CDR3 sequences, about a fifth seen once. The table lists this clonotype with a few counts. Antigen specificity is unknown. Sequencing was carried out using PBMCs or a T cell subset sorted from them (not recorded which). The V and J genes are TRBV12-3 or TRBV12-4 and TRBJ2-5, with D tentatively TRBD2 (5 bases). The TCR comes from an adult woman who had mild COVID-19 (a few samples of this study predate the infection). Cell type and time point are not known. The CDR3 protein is CASSLLATLSETQYF. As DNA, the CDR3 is TGTGCCAGCAGTTTACTAGCAACTCTATCGGAGACCCAGTACTTC.